The 9 T cell receptor beta chains below all came from one sample that was sequenced in a study of blood T cell repertoires in COVID-19. The assay was immunoSEQ multiplex PCR, and TCRdb's table has in-frame clones only and misses some. The data show some 330,000 clones, more than 70% seen once. The specimen was PBMCs or T cells enriched from blood (not recorded which). The receptors originated from a man in his forties in a cohort exposed to, infected with or recovered from COVID-19 (not recorded which).

V gene TRBV19 combines with J gene TRBJ1-1; tentatively, D is TRBD1 (6 bases). This CDR3 spans 14 amino acids. The V end lost 4 bases, the J end lost 1 base, and 10 bases lay between the germline ends. Germline V gene data show CDR1 as LNHDA and CDR2 as SQIVND (reference sequence). CDR3 nucleotides: TGTGCCAGTAGTACCTTGACAGGGAACACTGAAGCTTTCTTT. This codes for CASSTLTGNTEAFF.

The chain's CDR3 is CASSEPTGRNGYTF. DNA of the CDR3: TGTGCCAGCAGTGAGCCAACGGGTAGAAATGGCTACACCTTC. The rearrangement uses TRBV6-1 and TRBJ1-2, with D uncertain. CDR3 length: 14 residues. V was trimmed by 3 bases and J by 6 bases, leaving 14 bases between them. Germline V gene data show CDR1 as MNHNS and CDR2 as SASEGT.

The V and J genes are TRBV5-4 and TRBJ2-1; 9 nucleotides agree with TRBD2. CDR3 size: 15 residues. V was clipped by 2 bases and J by 3 bases; unmatched bases: 3. In germline, CDR1 is SGHNT, CDR2 YYREEE (reference sequence). Here the CDR3 reads CASSFLAGLYNEQFF. CDR3 DNA sequence: TGTGCCAGCAGCTTCCTAGCGGGACTCTACAATGAGCAGTTCTTC. Filled out from reference TRBV5-4 and TRBJ2-1, the complete variable domain reads ETGVTQSPTHLIKTRGQQVTLRCSSQSGHNTVSWYQQALGQGPQFIFQYYREEENGRGNFPPRFSGLQFPNYSSELNVNALELDDSALYLCASSFLAGLYNEQFFGPGTRLTVL.

The V and J genes are TRBV19 and TRBJ2-1, with 8 bases aligning to TRBD2. The CDR3 sequence is 15 residues long. V was clipped by 3 bases and J by 7 bases; unmatched bases: 8. Germline V gene lookup returns CDR1 LNHDA and CDR2 SQIVND (reference sequence). The CDR3 DNA reads TGTGCCAGTAGTATCCAGCGGGAGCTGGGAAATGAGCAGTTCTTC. The encoded protein is CASSIQRELGNEQFF. The full variable domain, in which reference TRBV19 and TRBJ2-1 provide the parts outside the CDR3, is DGGITQSPKYLFRKEGQNVTLSCEQNLNHDAMYWYRQDPGQGLRLIYYSQIVNDFQKGDIAEGYSVSREKKESFPLTVTSAQKNPTAFYLCASSIQRELGNEQFFGPGTRLTVL.

The chain is built from TRBV6-2 or TRBV6-3 and TRBJ2-7, with D unclear. V lost 4 bases to trimming and J lost 6 bases, with 7 bases between them. The CDR3 contains 11 residues. In germline, CDR1 is MNHEY, CDR2 SVGEGT. CDR3 in amino acids: CASSSHSEQYF. CDR3 DNA: TGTGCCAGCAGTTCACACAGCGAGCAGTACTTC.

The chain has TRBV9 and TRBJ1-3; possible D gene TRBD1, 6 bases. V was cut by 3 bases and J by 7 bases, with 14 bases left in between. There are 14 residues in the CDR3. Germline V lookup: CDR1 SGDLS, CDR2 YYNGEE. The CDR3 reads CASSARNTGNTIYF. In DNA, the CDR3 is TGTGCCAGCAGCGCCCGGAATACAGGGAACACCATATATTTT.

The chain has TRBV25-1 and TRBJ1-1, with no clear D. The CDR3 is 14 amino acids. The germline V gene has CDR1 MGHDK and CDR2 SYGVNS. Trimming cost V 5 bases and J 3 bases, with 13 bases left between them. The DNA of the CDR3 is TGTGCCAGCAGTACTTGGGAGCGACACACTGAAGCTTTCTTT. Translating it yields CASSTWERHTEAFF.

This sequence joins TRBV2 and TRBJ2-7, with 7 bases aligning to TRBD2. Germline lookup yields CDR1 SNHLY and CDR2 FYNNEI. The CDR3 contains 14 residues. The ends lost 2 bases at V and 8 bases at J; junction bases unmatched: 9. The CDR3 protein is CASSEPTRLAQQYF. Written as DNA, the CDR3 is TGTGCCAGCAGTGAACCCACTCGACTAGCTCAGCAGTACTTC.

V and J are TRBV24-1 and TRBJ2-2; 9 nucleotides line up with TRBD1. The trim removed 10 bases at V and 6 bases at J, leaving 5 bases unmatched. Germline assignment: CDR1 KGHDR and CDR2 SFDVKD. The CDR3 has 13 residues. Here the CDR3 reads CATTTGGAGELFF. CDR3 DNA: TGTGCCACGACGACAGGGGGGGCCGGGGAGCTGTTTTTT.